The 17 T cell receptor beta chains listed next were all sequenced from one sample in a study of T cell responses to AZD1222 COVID-19 vaccine. Assay used: immunoSEQ multiplex PCR; TCRdb lists only in-frame clones, some missing. The sample includes roughly 110,000 clones, about nine tenths of them seen just once. The specimen was peripheral blood, collected on day 0 of AZD1222 vaccination. All receptors derive from an adult in good health.

J is TRBJ1-6 and V is TRBV5-8; 7 bases fit TRBD1. J lost 10 bases, V lost 4 bases, and 2 bases had no gene match. The CDR3 extends over 12 amino acids. Germline CDR1 reads SGHTS; CDR2 reads YDEGEE. The CDR3 DNA sequence: TGTGCCAGCAGCCGCAGGGGGTCACCCCTCCACTTT. Its protein product is CASSRRGSPLHF.

V and J are TRBV30 and TRBJ1-3, with D uncertain. The CDR3 covers 12 residues. Germline CDR1 and CDR2: GTSNPN and SVGIG (reference sequence). The V gene lost 0 bases and the J gene lost 2 bases, with 2 bases spanning the gap. CDR3 protein: CAWSVAGNTIYF. In DNA form, the CDR3 reads TGTGCCTGGAGTGTAGCTGGAAACACCATATATTTT.

This sequence joins TRBV6-6 and TRBJ1-2; D ambiguous. Germline CDR1 and CDR2: MNHNY and SVGAGI (reference sequence). V lost 0 bases and J lost 8, with 16 bases in between. This CDR3 region has 15 residues. The CDR3 spells CASSYSHREVGGYTF. The DNA of the CDR3 is TGTGCCAGCAGTTACTCCCATCGGGAAGTTGGCGGCTACACCTTC.

The rearrangement uses TRBV4-2 and TRBJ1-4; TRBD1 might be the D (5 bases). The CDR3 spans 14 residues. The germline CDR1 and CDR2 sequences are LGHNA and YNFKEQ. V lost 6 bases and J 5 bases, leaving 13 bases between the germline ends. The CDR3 nucleotides are TGTGCCAGCAGAGAACTTCAGGGAAATGAAAAACTGTTTTTT. It encodes CASRELQGNEKLFF.

This chain uses TRBV28 with TRBJ1-4; TRBD1 might be the D (6 bases). Germline-derived CDR1 and CDR2 are MDHEN and SYDVKM. V was cut by 2 bases and J by 5 bases, with 12 bases left in between. The CDR3 runs 15 residues. The chain's CDR3 is CASSLAPGQNEKLFF. The DNA of the CDR3 is TGTGCCAGCAGTTTAGCTCCTGGACAGAATGAAAAACTGTTTTTT.

This clone was seen more than once but under ten times. The rearrangement uses TRBV27 and TRBJ1-4; D unclear. CDR3 size: 14 residues. Germline-derived CDR1 and CDR2 are MNHEY and SMNVEV (reference sequence). Trimming shortened V by 6 bases and J by 4 bases, and 12 bases separated the two germline ends. CDR3 amino acids: CASRMGSRNEKLFF. The CDR3 nucleotides read TGTGCCAGCAGAATGGGAAGTCGTAATGAAAAACTGTTTTTT.

The genes are TRBV5-6 and TRBJ1-5, with D unresolved. This CDR3 has 12 residues. V was clipped by 0 bases and J by 6 bases, with 4 bases between them. The germline CDR1 and CDR2 sequences are SGHDT and YYEEEE. Here the CDR3 reads CASSLAGQPQHF. Written as DNA, the CDR3 is TGTGCCAGCAGCTTGGCGGGTCAGCCCCAGCATTTT.

This rearrangement joins TRBV6-5 to TRBJ1-1, with no clear D. Trimming took off 2 bases at V and 1 base at J, with 8 bases between the two ends. Per the germline V gene, CDR1 is MNHEY and CDR2 is SVGAGI. The CDR3 covers 14 residues. CDR3 bases: TGTGCCAGCAGTTACGCCCGGCCGAACACTGAAGCTTTCTTT. It yields the protein CASSYARPNTEAFF.

This chain uses TRBV10-1 with TRBJ2-6; D may be TRBD2 (5 bases). This CDR3 is 19 amino acids long. The V and J ends lost 0 bases and 0 bases respectively, with 15 bases between them. Looked up from germline, CDR1 is WNHNN and CDR2 is SYGVQD (reference sequence). The DNA of the CDR3 is TGCGCCAGCAGTGAGTCGAAGCGGAGAACTAGCTCTGGGGCCAACGTCCTGACTTTC. It specifies CASSESKRRTSSGANVLTF.

The chain employs TRBV19 and TRBJ1-4; no clear D gene. The CDR3 totals 18 residues. The V and J ends lost 5 bases and 3 bases respectively, with 22 bases between them. CDR1 and CDR2 (germline): LNHDA, SQIVND (reference sequence). This CDR3 reads CASSSSGLGDVANEKLFF. Here the CDR3 DNA reads TGTGCCAGTAGTTCCTCGGGCCTCGGGGATGTGGCTAATGAAAAACTGTTTTTT.

The gene calls are TRBV30 and TRBJ1-6; no clear D. The CDR3 extends over 15 amino acids. Germline assignment: CDR1 GTSNPN and CDR2 SVGIG (reference sequence). The V gene lost 0 bases and the J gene lost 10 bases, with 16 bases spanning the gap. CDR3 DNA: TGTGCCTGGAGTGTACTAGGCACCGGGCGGTCACCCCTCCACTTT. Translated, it gives CAWSVLGTGRSPLHF.

The V gene is TRBV7-3, the J gene TRBJ2-3; 10 bases map to TRBD2. V lost 0 bases, J lost 7 bases, and 13 bases stayed unmatched. The CDR3 extends over 18 amino acids. The germline V gene encodes CDR1 SGHTA and CDR2 FQGTGA. The CDR3 DNA is TGTGCCAGCAGCTTAACAGCGGGAGGGCGAGGGGTTCGGAATACGCAGTATTTT. Translated, it gives CASSLTAGGRGVRNTQYF.

V and J are TRBV6-2 or TRBV6-3 and TRBJ1-2; D is possibly TRBD1 (5 bases). Germline CDR1 and CDR2: MNHEY and SVGEGT. V was shortened by 0 bases and J by 8 bases, with 19 bases between the two germline ends. This CDR3 has 16 residues. The CDR3 DNA reads as TGTGCCAGCAGTTACTCCGTGGAGCCCTCGAGGGACGGCTACACCTTC. It codes for CASSYSVEPSRDGYTF.

This clone turned up a few times. The chain is built from TRBV18 and TRBJ2-7; D not certain. Trimming took off 0 bases at V and 4 bases at J, with 10 bases between the two ends. The CDR3 is 14 residues long. Germline V gene lookup returns CDR1 KGHSH and CDR2 LQKENI. This chain's CDR3 is CASSPPSAVYEQYF. The CDR3 DNA is TGTGCCAGCTCACCACCATCCGCGGTATACGAGCAGTACTTC.

The rearrangement joins TRBV6-5 to TRBJ2-7, with D maybe TRBD1 (5 bases). The germline V gene encodes CDR1 MNHEY and CDR2 SVGAGI. The CDR3 runs to 14 residues. V lost 6 bases and J 3 bases, leaving 15 bases between the germline ends. The CDR3 here is CASRESVTGYEQYF. The CDR3 bases are TGTGCCAGCAGAGAGTCGGTAACAGGCTACGAGCAGTACTTC.

This clone was picked up many times. The gene calls are TRBV19 and TRBJ2-1, with 8 bases that match TRBD2. CDR1 is LNHDA, CDR2 SQIVND, per germline (reference sequence). Trimming cost V 5 bases and J 0 bases; bases outside gene matches: 3. CDR3 length: 15 amino acids. The CDR3 here is CASSATSGSYNEQFF. CDR3 sequence (DNA): TGTGCCAGTAGTGCCACTAGCGGCTCCTACAATGAGCAGTTCTTC.

In regard to this clone: An end of the junction does not agree with germline; a read error may underlie this. The gene calls are TRBV18 and TRBJ2-1; TRBD1 might be the D (6 bases). The CDR3 is made up of 12 amino acids. The germline V gene encodes CDR1 KGHSH and CDR2 LQKENI. The CDR3 DNA reads as TGTGCCAGCTCACCAGAGGGGACAAGGATGGTCTTC. It translates to CASSPEGTRMVF. The full variable domain, its missing parts supplied by reference TRBV18 and TRBJ2-1, is NAGVMQNPRHLVRRRGQEARLRCSPMKGHSHVYWYRQLPEEGLKFMVYLQKENIIDESGMPKERFSAEFPKEGPSILRIQQVVRGDSAAYFCASSPEGTRMVFGPGTRLTVL.